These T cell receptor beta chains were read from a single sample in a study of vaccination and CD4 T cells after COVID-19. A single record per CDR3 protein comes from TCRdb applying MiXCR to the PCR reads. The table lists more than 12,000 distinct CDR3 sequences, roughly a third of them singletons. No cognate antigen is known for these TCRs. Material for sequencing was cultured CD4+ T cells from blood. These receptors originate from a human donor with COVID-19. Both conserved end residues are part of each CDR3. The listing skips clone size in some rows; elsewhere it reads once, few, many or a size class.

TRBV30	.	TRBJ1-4	CAWSEGLANEKLFF
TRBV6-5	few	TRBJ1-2	CASSYTQGTYGYTF
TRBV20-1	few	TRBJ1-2	CSALPGNGWGYTF
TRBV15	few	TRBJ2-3	CATSRDTGSVDTQYF
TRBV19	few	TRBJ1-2	CASSIPGQGVYGYTF
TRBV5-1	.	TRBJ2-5	CASSLADRLQETQYF
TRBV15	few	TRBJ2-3	CATSRDRAEDTQYF
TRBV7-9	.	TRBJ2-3	CASTLSGGALDTQYF
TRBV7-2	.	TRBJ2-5	CASSQMGGRWTETQYF
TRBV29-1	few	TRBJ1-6	CSVQTPGANSPLHF
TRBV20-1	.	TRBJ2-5	CSARDAQRSETQYF
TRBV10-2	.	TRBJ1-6	CASSESGYSPLHF
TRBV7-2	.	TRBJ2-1	CASSLEGGTSRGEQFF
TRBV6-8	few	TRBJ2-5	CASSRDREGQETQYF
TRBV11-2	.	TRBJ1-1	CASSQNRDRAFF
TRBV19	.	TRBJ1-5	CASSSLGGPSNQPQHF
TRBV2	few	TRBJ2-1	CASSGRSEQFF
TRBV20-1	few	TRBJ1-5	CSARVPSSDQPQHF
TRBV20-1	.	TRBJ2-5	CSARDMLRGTQETQYF
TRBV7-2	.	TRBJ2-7	CASSAGTSFVQYF
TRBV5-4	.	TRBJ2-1	CASSPAPGNEQFF
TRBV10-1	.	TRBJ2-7	CASSESRHYEQYF
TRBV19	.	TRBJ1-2	CASCQGALFYGYTF
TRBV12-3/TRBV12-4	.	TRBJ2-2	CASSLGLAGRTGELFF
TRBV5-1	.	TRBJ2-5	CASSPWKGTDQENTQYF
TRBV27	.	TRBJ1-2	CASRNADRGPPLYGYTF
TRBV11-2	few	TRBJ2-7	CASSGGAGATYEQYF
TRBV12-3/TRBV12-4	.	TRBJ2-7	CASSLEDRGYAEQYF
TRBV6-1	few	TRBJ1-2	CASRLHREVNYGYTF
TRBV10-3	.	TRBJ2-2	CAISDKRLADTGELFF
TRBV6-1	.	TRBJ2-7	CASGWGSEQYF
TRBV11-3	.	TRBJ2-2	CASSSSSGELFF
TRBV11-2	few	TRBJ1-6	CASSLIPGPSTPLHF
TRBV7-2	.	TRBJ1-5	CASSLGQSKGPQHF
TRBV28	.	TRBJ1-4	CASSFRQNNEKLFF
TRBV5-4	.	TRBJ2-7	CASSLGLALEQYF
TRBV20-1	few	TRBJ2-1	CSASWAGAYNEQFF
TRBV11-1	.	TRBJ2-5	CASSYRRSRETQYF
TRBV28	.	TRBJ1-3	CASSGTRQALSGNTIYF
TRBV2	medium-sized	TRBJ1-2	CASLVPGTVTSGYTF
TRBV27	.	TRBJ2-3	CASSRGGGTDTQYF
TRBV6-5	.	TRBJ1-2	CASSFSGSYGYTF
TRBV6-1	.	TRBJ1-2	CASKMGGPYGYTF
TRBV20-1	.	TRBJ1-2	CSASKGQVIDGYTF
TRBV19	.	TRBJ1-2	CASSDRLANYGYTF
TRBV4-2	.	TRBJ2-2	CASSQRLATFTGELFF
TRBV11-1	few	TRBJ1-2	CASSLDRRGYTF
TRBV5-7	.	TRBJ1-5	CASSLGGWIQPQHF
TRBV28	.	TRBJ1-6	CASGVSYNSPLHF
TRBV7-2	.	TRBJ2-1	CASSLSRGGEQFF
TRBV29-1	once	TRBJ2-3	CSVVVGASTDTQYF
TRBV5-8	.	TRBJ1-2	CASSSLAYGYTF
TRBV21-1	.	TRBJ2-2	CASSTTPPGTVNTGELFF